These 2 T cell receptor beta chains share one sample of origin, sequenced in a study of blood T cell repertoires in COVID-19. Assay: immunoSEQ multiplex PCR; the TCRdb copy retains only in-frame clones and omits some. The profile shows about 200,000 clones, about nine tenths of them singletons. Sequenced: peripheral blood. All receptors come from a man aged 25 to 45 who had recovered from COVID-19.

The V and J genes are TRBV6-5 and TRBJ2-7, with 7 bases identical to TRBD2. V lost 2 bases, J lost 7 bases, and 2 bases stayed unmatched. Germline values: CDR1 MNHEY, CDR2 SVGAGI. The CDR3 totals 12 residues. CDR3 coding DNA: TGTGCCAGCAGTTACCCGGGAGGTGAGCAGTACTTC. This translates into CASSYPGGEQYF.

The chain employs TRBV7-9 and TRBJ2-7; 9 bases agree with TRBD1. Trimming cost V 5 bases and J 5 bases; bases outside gene matches: 7. Looked up from germline, CDR1 is SEHNR and CDR2 is FQNEAQ (reference sequence). This CDR3 has 14 residues. The CDR3 here is CASSTWDRDNEQYF. CDR3 nucleotides: TGTGCCAGCAGCACATGGGACAGGGATAACGAGCAGTACTTC. The full variable domain, in which reference TRBV7-9 and TRBJ2-7 provide the parts outside the CDR3, is DTGVSQNPRHKITKRGQNVTFRCDPISEHNRLYWYRQTLGQGPEFLTYFQNEAQLEKSRLLSDRFSAERPKGSFSTLEIQRTEQGDSAMYLCASSTWDRDNEQYFGPGTRLTVT.